This T cell receptor beta chain originates from a study of CD8 T cells in Susac syndrome (dated by TCRdb to 2018 to 2020). Regarding the complete study: Of the Susac syndrome patients who were sequenced, about eight were in clinical remission while six had clinically active disease. At the time of blood withdrawal, Susac syndrome patients were either therapy-naive, taking corticosteroids (with some also receiving IVIg), or on IVIg alone. Repertoire sequencing was used to test whether CD8+ T cell activation and differentiation in Susac syndrome was antigen driven.

Overall study results and their limits: The CD4+ T cell repertoire of patients with Susac syndrome showed no detectable clonal expansion. The number of individuals in the TCR sequencing and HLA analysis was recognized as being relatively small.

Peripheral blood CD8+ and CD4+ T cells from healthy donors, Susac syndrome patients and multiple sclerosis patients were profiled using high-throughput TCR beta sequencing. Recently defined diagnostic criteria for definite or probable disease were met by the Susac syndrome patients. CD8+ TEMRA cells were enriched by FACS, while bulk CD8+ and CD4+ T cells were purified by magnetic negative isolation. Blood was drawn into EDTA tubes, processed within 24 hours, and PBMCs were isolated by density gradient centrifugation. PBMCs intended for TCR sequencing were cryopreserved in liquid nitrogen and were subsequently thawed in a 37 degrees C water bath. The sorted or isolated CD4+, CD8+ and CD8+ TEMRA cells reached a purity of at least 90%. RNA was extracted using the RNeasy kit, and about 0.45 to 1 microgram was reverse transcribed with random hexamers. The immunoSEQ multiplex PCR assay, covering 54 Vbeta and 13 Jbeta segments, was used to amplify TCR beta CDR3 regions. PCR amplification bias was corrected by using a synthetic template baseline for primer optimization and computational correction. The authors' analysis ran thus. Reads were assigned to V, D and J genes according to IMGT and analyzed in immunoSEQ Analyzer, with only productive sequences retained. Clonality was calculated as one minus the Shannon entropy normalized by log2 of the number of productive unique sequences. Public and private clones were assessed among the 100 most prevalent clones of each patient and control. A clone was defined as Susac-specific if it was absent from the healthy and MS cohorts, from about 1,100 published viral clones and from other ImmuneACCESS disease sequences. Through fastp at Q25 and MiXCR, TCRdb rebuilt clones from the public reads, retaining in-frame beta chains. Records with the same CDR3 protein are collapsed into one entry carrying the most frequent genes and DNA. TCRdb's processing, not the study's, gives the V and J calls here. Across this sample there are tens of thousands of distinct CDR3 sequences, with roughly 93% seen only once. The ten biggest clones cover roughly 0.15% of the sample.

From the germline V gene, CDR1 is KGHSH and CDR2 is LQKENI. The V and J ends are trimmed by 6 bases and 8 bases, leaving 13 bases between them. The CDR3, cysteine through phenylalanine, is 12 amino acids long. CDR3 DNA only is kept here, 36 bases in frame from base 1. Comments on this clonotype: No antigen is known for it. No base quality information exists; no much larger clone differs at one position.

The chain is assembled from TRBV18 and TRBJ1-2; tentative D gene TRBD1, with 5 bases matching. The sample was CD4+ T cells from PBMCs. The clonotype comes from a human donor with Susac syndrome. The CDR3 protein sequence reads: CASSGDPSGYTF. At the DNA level, the sequence is TGTGCCAGCTCGGGGGACCCCTCGGGCTACACCTTC. Extended through the reference TRBV18 and TRBJ1-2 proteins, this CDR3 yields the full variable domain: NAGVMQNPRHLVRRRGQEARLRCSPMKGHSHVYWYRQLPEEGLKFMVYLQKENIIDESGMPKERFSAEFPKEGPSILRIQQVVRGDSAAYFCASSGDPSGYTFGSGTRLTVV.